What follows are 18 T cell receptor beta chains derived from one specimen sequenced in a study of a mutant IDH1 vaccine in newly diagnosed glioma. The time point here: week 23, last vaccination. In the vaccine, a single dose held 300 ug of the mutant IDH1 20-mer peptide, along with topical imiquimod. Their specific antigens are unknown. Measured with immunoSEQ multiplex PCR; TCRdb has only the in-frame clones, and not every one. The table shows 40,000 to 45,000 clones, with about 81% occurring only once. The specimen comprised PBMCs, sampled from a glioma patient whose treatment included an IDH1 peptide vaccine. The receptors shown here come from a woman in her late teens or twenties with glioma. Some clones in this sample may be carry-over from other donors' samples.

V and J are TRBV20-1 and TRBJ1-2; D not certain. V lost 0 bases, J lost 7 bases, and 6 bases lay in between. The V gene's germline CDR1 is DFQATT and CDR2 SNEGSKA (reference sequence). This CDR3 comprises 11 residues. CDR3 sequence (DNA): TGCAGTGCTAGAGATGACCGTGGCTACACCTTC. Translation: CSARDDRGYTF.

DNA of the CDR3: TGTGCCATCGAGACTGGGGGAAACACCATATATTTT. Translation: CAIETGGNTIYF. The chain joins TRBV6-1 to TRBJ1-3, with unresolved D. This CDR3 spans 12 amino acids. CDR1 and CDR2 from the germline V gene are MNHNS and SASEGT. Trimming pared 10 bases from V and 4 bases from J, leaving 11 bases between.

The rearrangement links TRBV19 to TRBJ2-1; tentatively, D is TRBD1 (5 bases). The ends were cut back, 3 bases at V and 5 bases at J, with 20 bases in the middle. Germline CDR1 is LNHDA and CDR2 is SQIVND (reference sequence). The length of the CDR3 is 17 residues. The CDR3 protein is CASSIFSGNSLHNEQFF. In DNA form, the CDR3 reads TGTGCCAGTAGTATTTTTTCAGGGAACAGTTTACACAATGAGCAGTTCTTC.

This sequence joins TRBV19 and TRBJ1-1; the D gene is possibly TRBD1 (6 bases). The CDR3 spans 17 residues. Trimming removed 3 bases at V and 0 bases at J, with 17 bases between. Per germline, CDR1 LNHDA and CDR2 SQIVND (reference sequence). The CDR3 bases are TGTGCCAGTAGTATTTTTCGGGCAGGACAGTTGAACACTGAAGCTTTCTTT. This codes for CASSIFRAGQLNTEAFF. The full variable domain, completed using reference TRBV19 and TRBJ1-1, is DGGITQSPKYLFRKEGQNVTLSCEQNLNHDAMYWYRQDPGQGLRLIYYSQIVNDFQKGDIAEGYSVSREKKESFPLTVTSAQKNPTAFYLCASSIFRAGQLNTEAFFGQGTRLTVV.

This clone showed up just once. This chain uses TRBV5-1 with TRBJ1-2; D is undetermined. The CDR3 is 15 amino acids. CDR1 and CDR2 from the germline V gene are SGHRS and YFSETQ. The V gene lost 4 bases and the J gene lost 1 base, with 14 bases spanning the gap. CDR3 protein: CASSASPGINYGYTF. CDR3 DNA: TGCGCCAGCAGCGCTTCACCCGGGATTAACTATGGCTACACCTTC.

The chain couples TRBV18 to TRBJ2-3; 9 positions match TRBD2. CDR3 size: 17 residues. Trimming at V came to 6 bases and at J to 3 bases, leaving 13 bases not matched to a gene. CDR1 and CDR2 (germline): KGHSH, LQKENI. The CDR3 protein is CASSPGALAGQTDTQYF. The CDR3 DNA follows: TGTGCCAGCTCCCCCGGGGCACTAGCGGGCCAGACAGATACGCAGTATTTT.

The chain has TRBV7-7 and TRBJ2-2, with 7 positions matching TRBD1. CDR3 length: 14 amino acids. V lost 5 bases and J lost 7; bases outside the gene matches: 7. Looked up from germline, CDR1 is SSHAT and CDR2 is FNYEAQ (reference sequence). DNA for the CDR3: TGTGCCAGCAGCCCTTACACAGGGGACGGGGAGCTGTTTTTT. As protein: CASSPYTGDGELFF.

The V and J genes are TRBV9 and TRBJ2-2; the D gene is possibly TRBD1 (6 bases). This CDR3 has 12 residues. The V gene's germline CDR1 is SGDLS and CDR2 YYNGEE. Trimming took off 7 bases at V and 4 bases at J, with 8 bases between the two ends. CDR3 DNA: TGTGCCAGCGGCAGGGGCACCGGGGAGCTGTTTTTT. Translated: CASGRGTGELFF.

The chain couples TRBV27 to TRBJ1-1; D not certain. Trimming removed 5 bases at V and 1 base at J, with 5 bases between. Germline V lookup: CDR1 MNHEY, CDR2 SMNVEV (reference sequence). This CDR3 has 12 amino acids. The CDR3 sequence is CASSPGNTEAFF. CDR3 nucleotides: TGTGCCAGCAGTCCCGGGAACACTGAAGCTTTCTTT.

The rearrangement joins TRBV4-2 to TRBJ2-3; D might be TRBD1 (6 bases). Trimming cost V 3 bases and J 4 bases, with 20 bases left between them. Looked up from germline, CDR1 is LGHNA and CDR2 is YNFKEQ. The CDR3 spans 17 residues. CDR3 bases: TGTGCCAGCAGCCAGGTGGGACATCCAGATTTCCCAGATACGCAGTATTTT. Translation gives CASSQVGHPDFPDTQYF.

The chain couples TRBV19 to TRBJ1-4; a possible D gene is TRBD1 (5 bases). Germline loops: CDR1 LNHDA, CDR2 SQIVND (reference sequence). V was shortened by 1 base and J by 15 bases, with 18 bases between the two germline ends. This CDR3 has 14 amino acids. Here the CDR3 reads CASSIGGQGTSVFF. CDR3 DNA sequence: TGTGCCAGTAGTATAGGCGGGCAGGGTACTTCGGTGTTTTTT.

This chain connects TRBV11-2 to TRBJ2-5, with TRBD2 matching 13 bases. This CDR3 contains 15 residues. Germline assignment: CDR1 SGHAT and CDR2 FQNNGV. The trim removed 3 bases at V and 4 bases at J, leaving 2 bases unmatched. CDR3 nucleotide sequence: TGTGCCAGCAGCTTTGGACTAGCGGGGGCAGAGACCCAGTACTTC. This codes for CASSFGLAGAETQYF.

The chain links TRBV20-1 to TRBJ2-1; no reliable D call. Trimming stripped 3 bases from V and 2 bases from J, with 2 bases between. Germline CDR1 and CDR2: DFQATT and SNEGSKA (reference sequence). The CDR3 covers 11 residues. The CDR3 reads CSARPYNEQFF. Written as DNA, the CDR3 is TGCAGTGCTAGGCCCTACAATGAGCAGTTCTTC.

This CDR3 reads CASSSPNDLNIQYF. In DNA, the CDR3 is TGTGCCAGCAGCTCCCCGAACGATTTAAACATTCAGTACTTC. The chain links TRBV5-4 to TRBJ2-4; D gene ambiguous. Per germline, CDR1 SGHNT and CDR2 YYREEE (reference sequence). This CDR3 is built from 14 residues. Between the trimmed V and J ends, which lost 3 bases and 6 bases, there was a span of 13 bases.

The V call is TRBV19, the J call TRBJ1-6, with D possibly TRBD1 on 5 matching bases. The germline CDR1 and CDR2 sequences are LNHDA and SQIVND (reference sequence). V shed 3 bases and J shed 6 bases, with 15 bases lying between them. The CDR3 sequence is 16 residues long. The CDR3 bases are TGTGCCAGTAGTATCCCCTTCGGACACAGTAATTCACCCCTCCACTTT. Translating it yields CASSIPFGHSNSPLHF.

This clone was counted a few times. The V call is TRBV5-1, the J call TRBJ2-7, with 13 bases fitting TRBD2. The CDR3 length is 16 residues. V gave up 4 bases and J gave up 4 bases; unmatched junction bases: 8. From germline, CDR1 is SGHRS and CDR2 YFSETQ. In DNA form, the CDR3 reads TGCGCCAGCAGCGCAAGGACTAGCGGGAGTGTGTACGAGCAGTACTTC. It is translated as CASSARTSGSVYEQYF.

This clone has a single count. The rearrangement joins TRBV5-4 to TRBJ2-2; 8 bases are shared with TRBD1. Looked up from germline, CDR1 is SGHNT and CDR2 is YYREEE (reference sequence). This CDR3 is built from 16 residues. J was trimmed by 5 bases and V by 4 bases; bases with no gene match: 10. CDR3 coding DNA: TGTGCCAGCAGCGATCGTAGACAGGGGTATACCGGGGAGCTGTTTTTT. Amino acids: CASSDRRQGYTGELFF. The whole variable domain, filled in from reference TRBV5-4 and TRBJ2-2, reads ETGVTQSPTHLIKTRGQQVTLRCSSQSGHNTVSWYQQALGQGPQFIFQYYREEENGRGNFPPRFSGLQFPNYSSELNVNALELDDSALYLCASSDRRQGYTGELFFGEGSRLTVL.

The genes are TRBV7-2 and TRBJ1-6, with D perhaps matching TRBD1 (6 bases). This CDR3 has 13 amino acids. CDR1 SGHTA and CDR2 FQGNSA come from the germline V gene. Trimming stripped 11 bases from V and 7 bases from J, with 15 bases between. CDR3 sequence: CASAEGGNSPLHF. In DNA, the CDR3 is TGTGCCTCCGCGGAGGGGGGGAATTCACCCCTCCACTTT.